The clone carrying this TCR beta chain was detected once. These data belong to a study of blood T cell repertoires in COVID-19. Study background: The United States, Italy and Spain supplied acute and convalescent COVID-19 samples.

Data came from immunoSEQ multiplex PCR; TCRdb stores just in-frame clones and leaves some out. The table shows approximately 110,000 clones, with roughly 88% occurring only once. The sequencing sample was made of peripheral blood. The clonotype comes from a woman aged 80 or over with active or convalescent COVID-19.

The CDR3 DNA reads TGTGCCAGCTCCGCGGAGGGCCTGAACACTGAAGCTTTCTTT. This codes for CASSAEGLNTEAFF. This chain connects TRBV7-9 to TRBJ1-1; D remains ambiguous. Germline V lookup: CDR1 SEHNR, CDR2 FQNEAQ (reference sequence). The V end lost 8 bases, the J end lost 0 bases, and 13 bases lay between the germline ends. This CDR3 has 14 residues.